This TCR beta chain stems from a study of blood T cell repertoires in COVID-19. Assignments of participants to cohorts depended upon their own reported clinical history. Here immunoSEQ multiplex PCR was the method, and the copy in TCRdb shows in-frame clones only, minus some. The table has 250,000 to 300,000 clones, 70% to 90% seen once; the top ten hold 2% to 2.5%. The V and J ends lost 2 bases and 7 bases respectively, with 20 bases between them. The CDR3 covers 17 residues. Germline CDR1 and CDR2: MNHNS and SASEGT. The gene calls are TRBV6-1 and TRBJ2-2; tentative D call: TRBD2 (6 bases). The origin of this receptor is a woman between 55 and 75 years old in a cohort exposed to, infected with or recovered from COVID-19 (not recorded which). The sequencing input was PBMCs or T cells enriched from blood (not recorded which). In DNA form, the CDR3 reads TGTGCCAGCAGTGAAAAAGTTGCAGGCGTCGGGGGCGGGGAGCTGTTTTTT. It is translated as CASSEKVAGVGGGELFF.